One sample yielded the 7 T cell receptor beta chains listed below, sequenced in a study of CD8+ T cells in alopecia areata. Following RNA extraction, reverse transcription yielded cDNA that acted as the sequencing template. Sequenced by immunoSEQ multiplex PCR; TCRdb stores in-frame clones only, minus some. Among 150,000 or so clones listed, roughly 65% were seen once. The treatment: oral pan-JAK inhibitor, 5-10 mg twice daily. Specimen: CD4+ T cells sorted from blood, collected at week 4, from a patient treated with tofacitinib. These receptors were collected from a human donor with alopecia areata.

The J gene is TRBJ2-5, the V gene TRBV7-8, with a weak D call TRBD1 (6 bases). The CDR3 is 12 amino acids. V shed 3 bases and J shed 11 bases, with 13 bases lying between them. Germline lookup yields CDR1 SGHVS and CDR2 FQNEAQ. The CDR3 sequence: CASSFRTAEQYF. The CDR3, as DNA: TGTGCCAGCAGCTTTCGGACAGCTGAGCAGTACTTC.

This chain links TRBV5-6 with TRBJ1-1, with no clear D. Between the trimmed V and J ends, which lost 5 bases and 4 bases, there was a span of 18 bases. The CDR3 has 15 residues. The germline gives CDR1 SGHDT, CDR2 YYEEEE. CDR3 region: CASRLRAQRGTEAFF. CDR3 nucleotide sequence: TGTGCCAGCAGACTAAGGGCCCAACGGGGCACTGAAGCTTTCTTT. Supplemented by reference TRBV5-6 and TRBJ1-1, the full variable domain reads DAGVTQSPTHLIKTRGQQVTLRCSPKSGHDTVSWYQQALGQGPQFIFQYYEEEERQRGNFPDRFSGHQFPNYSSELNVNALLLGDSALYLCASRLRAQRGTEAFFGQGTRLTVV.

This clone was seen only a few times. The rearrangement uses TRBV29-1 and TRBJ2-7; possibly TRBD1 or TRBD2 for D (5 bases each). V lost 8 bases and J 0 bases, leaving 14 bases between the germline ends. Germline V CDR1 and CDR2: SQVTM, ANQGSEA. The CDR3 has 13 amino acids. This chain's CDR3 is CSITRDGSYEQYF. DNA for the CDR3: TGCAGCATAACCCGGGACGGCTCCTACGAGCAGTACTTC.

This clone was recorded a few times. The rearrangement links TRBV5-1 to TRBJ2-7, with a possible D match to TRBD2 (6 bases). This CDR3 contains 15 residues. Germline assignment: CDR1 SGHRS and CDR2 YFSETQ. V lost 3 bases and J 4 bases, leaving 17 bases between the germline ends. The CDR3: CASSSRPLAEYEQYF. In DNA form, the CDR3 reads TGCGCCAGCAGCTCCCGGCCGTTAGCGGAATACGAGCAGTACTTC.

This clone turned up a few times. As DNA, the CDR3 is TGTGCCAGCAGCCCCAGAGTGGTGGCCAAAAACATTCAGTACTTC. This encodes CASSPRVVAKNIQYF. The chain has TRBV5-5 and TRBJ2-4; D is undetermined. V was shortened by 4 bases and J by 1 base, with 12 bases between the two germline ends. There are 15 residues in the CDR3. Germline CDR1 and CDR2: SGHKS and YYEKEE (reference sequence).

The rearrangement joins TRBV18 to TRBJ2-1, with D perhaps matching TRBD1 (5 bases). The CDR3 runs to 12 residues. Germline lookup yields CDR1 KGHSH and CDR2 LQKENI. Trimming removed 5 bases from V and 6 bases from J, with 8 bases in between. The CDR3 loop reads CASSTTVNEQFF. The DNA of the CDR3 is TGTGCCAGCTCAACGACAGTCAATGAGCAGTTCTTC.

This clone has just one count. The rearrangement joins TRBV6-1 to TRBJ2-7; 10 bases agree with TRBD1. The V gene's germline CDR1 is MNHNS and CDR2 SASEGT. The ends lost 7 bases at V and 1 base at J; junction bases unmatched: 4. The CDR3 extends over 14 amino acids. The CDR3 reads CASTRDRGSYEQYF. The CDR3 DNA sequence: TGTGCCAGCACCCGGGACAGGGGTTCCTACGAGCAGTACTTC.